The rows below give T cell receptor beta chains drawn from one sample of a study of control samples from healthy donors and cancer patients. TCRdb's table, derived via immunoSEQ multiplex PCR, lists solely in-frame clones and lacks some. This table has about 52,000 clones, roughly 95% appearing once. The sequenced sample consisted of blood. The receptor source for this set is a man aged 25 to 40 in good health. Each CDR3 is given with its conserved first and last residue. A D gene is named only where the DNA matches it firmly. A clone size is listed for some rows: how often the clone was seen (once, few, many), or a class if it is expanded.

D gene	J gene	V gene	clone size	CDR3 DNA	CDR3 protein
TRBD2	TRBJ2-7	TRBV6-5	-	TGTGCCAGCTGGAGTGGCCTAGCGGGAGAGTACGAGCAGTACTTC	CASWSGLAGEYEQYF
-	TRBJ2-3	TRBV7-3	once	TGTGCCAGCAGCTTAAGGTTACCCACAGATACGCAGTATTTT	CASSLRLPTDTQYF
-	TRBJ1-2	TRBV5-5	once	TGTGCCAGCAGCTTGGCAGGGTTGGACGGCTACACCTTC	CASSLAGLDGYTF
-	TRBJ1-4	TRBV5-4	-	TGTGCCAGCAGCTTTATGGACGGGAGTGAAAAACTGTTTTTT	CASSFMDGSEKLFF
TRBD2	TRBJ2-1	TRBV29-1	-	TGCAGCGTAGACCGGACTAGCGGGAGAAATGAGCAGTTCTTC	CSVDRTSGRNEQFF
-	TRBJ2-1	TRBV6-1	-	TGTGCCAGCAGTGACCGAGATCGGTGGGAGGAGCAGTTCTTC	CASSDRDRWEEQFF
TRBD1	TRBJ2-2	TRBV6-5	-	TGTGCCAGCAGTAGGGGAGACAGGGACACCGGGGAGCTGTTTTTT	CASSRGDRDTGELFF
-	TRBJ2-2	TRBV14	-	TGTGCCAGCAGCCAAAACGGGGTATCCGGGGAGCTGTTTTTT	CASSQNGVSGELFF
TRBD1	TRBJ2-2	TRBV4-2	-	TGTGCCAGCAGCCAAGGACAGGGGGCAGGCGGGGAGCTGTTTTTT	CASSQGQGAGGELFF
-	TRBJ2-7	TRBV7-9	-	TGTGCCAGCAGCTTCGGACCATACGAGCAGTACTTC	CASSFGPYEQYF
-	TRBJ2-1	TRBV9	-	TGTGCCAGCAGCGCCTCTATAGGGTCCTACAATGAGCAGTTCTTC	CASSASIGSYNEQFF
TRBD1	TRBJ2-3	TRBV7-3	-	TGTGCCAGCAGCTCCAGCGGACAGGGCCCAGATACGCAGTATTTT	CASSSSGQGPDTQYF
-	TRBJ1-6	TRBV27	-	TGTGCCAGCAGTTTGGACCCCGCGGCTCCCCTCCACTTT	CASSLDPAAPLHF
TRBD2	TRBJ2-3	TRBV7-8	-	TGTGCCAGCAGCCTCGTTCCGGGACTAGCGACAGATACGCAGTATTTT	CASSLVPGLATDTQYF
-	TRBJ2-3	TRBV9	-	TGTGCCAGCAGCGCCCACAGGGTGCCAGATACGCAGTATTTT	CASSAHRVPDTQYF
-	TRBJ1-5	TRBV3-1/TRBV3-2	-	TGTGCCAGCAGCCAAGACCTGAGTCAGCCCCAGCATTTT	CASSQDLSQPQHF
-	TRBJ1-2	TRBV5-1	-	TGCGCCAGCAGCTTAATGGACGGACCAATCTATGGCTACACCTTC	CASSLMDGPIYGYTF
-	TRBJ1-2	TRBV6-2/TRBV6-3	-	TGTGCCAGCAGTTACTTGCCCGAGCGGACCTATGGCTACACCTTC	CASSYLPERTYGYTF
TRBD1	TRBJ1-5	TRBV6-5	-	TGTGCCAGCAGTTCCAGACAGGGGTATCAGCCCCAGCATTTT	CASSSRQGYQPQHF
TRBD1	TRBJ2-2	TRBV6-5	-	TGTGCCAGCAGACCGACAGGGGACACCGGGGAGCTGTTTTTT	CASRPTGDTGELFF
-	TRBJ1-5	TRBV6-5	-	TGTGCCAGCAGTTTGGACTCTTCCGGCAATCAGCCCCAGCATTTT	CASSLDSSGNQPQHF
-	TRBJ2-7	TRBV11-2	-	TGTGCCAGCAGCTTAGGCGAGGGCGAGCAGTACTTC	CASSLGEGEQYF
-	TRBJ2-1	TRBV5-1	once	TGCGCCAGCAGCCCCGGACACTCCACCTACAATGAGCAGTTCTTC	CASSPGHSTYNEQFF
TRBD1	TRBJ2-7	TRBV5-1	-	TGCGCCAGCAGCGTCGGACAGGCCTCCTACGAGCAGTACTTC	CASSVGQASYEQYF
-	TRBJ1-1	TRBV10-3	once	TGTGCCATCAGTGAGTCGTCGGCGGGTAACACTGAAGCTTTCTTT	CAISESSAGNTEAFF
TRBD1	TRBJ2-5	TRBV15	-	TGTGCCACCAGCAGAGATCCTAACACAGGGGGCATGGAGACCCAGTACTTC	CATSRDPNTGGMETQYF
-	TRBJ1-2	TRBV28	-	TGTGCCAGCACTCGGACCGACTATGGCTACACCTTC	CASTRTDYGYTF
TRBD1	TRBJ2-7	TRBV5-6	-	TGTGCCAGCAGCTTGGGACAGGGTAACGAGCAGTACTTC	CASSLGQGNEQYF
TRBD2	TRBJ2-1	TRBV10-3	-	TGTGCCATCAGTGAGGGGCTAGCGGGAGGGCCAGTTAATGAGCAGTTCTTC	CAISEGLAGGPVNEQFF
-	TRBJ2-7	TRBV15	-	TGTGCCACCAGCAGAGGGGGGACGGATAACGTCGGGCAGTACTTC	CATSRGGTDNVGQYF
-	TRBJ1-6	TRBV5-8	-	TGTGCCAGCAGCTTGGTGCCTGGGAGGCCCCTTAGCTCCTATAATTCACCCCTCCACTTT	CASSLVPGRPLSSYNSPLHF
-	TRBJ1-5	TRBV4-1	-	TGCGCCAGCAGCCAATCCCCCCTTCTTACGGGCAATCAGCCCCAGCATTTT	CASSQSPLLTGNQPQHF
-	TRBJ1-4	TRBV12-3/TRBV12-4	-	TGTGCCAGCAGTCTGACAGAAGGAGGACTGTTTTTT	CASSLTEGGLFF
-	TRBJ1-3	TRBV7-6	-	TGTGCCAGCAGCTTAAGATCCGGGCCGAGGGTGAACTCTGGAAACACCATATATTTT	CASSLRSGPRVNSGNTIYF
-	TRBJ2-3	TRBV18	-	TGTGCCAGCTCACCACCGGGAGGTTACCATCCAGATACGCAGTATTTT	CASSPPGGYHPDTQYF